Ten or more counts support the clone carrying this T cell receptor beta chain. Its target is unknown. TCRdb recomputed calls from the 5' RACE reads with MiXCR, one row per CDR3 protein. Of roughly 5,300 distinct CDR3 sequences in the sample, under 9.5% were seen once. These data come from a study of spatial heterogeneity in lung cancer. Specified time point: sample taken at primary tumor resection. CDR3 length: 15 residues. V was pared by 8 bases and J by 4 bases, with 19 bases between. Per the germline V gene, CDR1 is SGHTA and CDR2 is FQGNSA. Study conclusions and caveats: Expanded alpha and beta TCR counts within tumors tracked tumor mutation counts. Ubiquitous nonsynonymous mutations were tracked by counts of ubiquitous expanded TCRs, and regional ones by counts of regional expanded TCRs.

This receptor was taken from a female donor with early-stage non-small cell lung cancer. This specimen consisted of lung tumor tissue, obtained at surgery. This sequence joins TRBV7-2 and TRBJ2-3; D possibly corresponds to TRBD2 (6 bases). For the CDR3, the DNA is TGTGCCAGCCTCCCAACGGGGGTCTTTTCAGATACGCAGTATTTT. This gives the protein CASLPTGVFSDTQYF.